The TCR beta chain described here comes from a study of shared clonotypes between healthy human individuals. Data came from immunoSEQ multiplex PCR; TCRdb stores just in-frame clones and leaves some out. This sample has roughly 660,000 clones, with around 91% found just once. Germline CDR1 reads LNHNV; CDR2 reads YYDKDF (reference sequence). The CDR3 is 14 residues long. V was clipped by 4 bases and J by 3 bases, with 12 bases between them. V and J are TRBV15 and TRBJ1-2; D possibly corresponds to TRBD1 (6 bases). The source is a man younger than 30 in good health. Some clones in this sample may be carry-over from other donors' samples. Sample: memory CD8+ T cells from PBMCs. The sample's subset: CD45RO+ cells pooled with CCR7-negative TemRA cells. CDR3 protein: CATSIGGNDYGYTF. As DNA, the CDR3 is TGTGCCACCAGCATAGGGGGGAACGACTATGGCTACACCTTC.